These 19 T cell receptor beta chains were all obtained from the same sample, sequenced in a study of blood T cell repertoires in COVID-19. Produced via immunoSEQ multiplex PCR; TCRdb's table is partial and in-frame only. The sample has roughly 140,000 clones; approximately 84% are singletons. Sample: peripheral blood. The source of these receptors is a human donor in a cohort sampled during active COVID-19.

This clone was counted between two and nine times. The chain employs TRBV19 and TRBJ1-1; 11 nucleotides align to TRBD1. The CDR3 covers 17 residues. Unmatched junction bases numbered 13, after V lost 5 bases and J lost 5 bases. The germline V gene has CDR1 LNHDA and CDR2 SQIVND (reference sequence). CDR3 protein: CASSRDRGKEYVTEAFF. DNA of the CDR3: TGTGCCAGTAGTCGGGACAGGGGGAAGGAGTATGTGACTGAAGCTTTCTTT.

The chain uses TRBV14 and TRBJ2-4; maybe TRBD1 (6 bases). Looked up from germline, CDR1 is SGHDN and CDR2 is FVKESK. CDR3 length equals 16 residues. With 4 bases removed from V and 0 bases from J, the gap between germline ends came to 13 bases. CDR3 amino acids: CASSPRGKLAKNIQYF. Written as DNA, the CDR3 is TGTGCCAGCAGCCCGAGGGGGAAACTAGCCAAAAACATTCAGTACTTC. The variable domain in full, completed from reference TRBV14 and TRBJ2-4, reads EAGVTQFPSHSVIEKGQTVTLRCDPISGHDNLYWYRRVMGKEIKFLLHFVKESKQDESGMPNNRFLAERTGGTYSTLKVQPAELEDSGVYFCASSPRGKLAKNIQYFGAGTRLSVL.

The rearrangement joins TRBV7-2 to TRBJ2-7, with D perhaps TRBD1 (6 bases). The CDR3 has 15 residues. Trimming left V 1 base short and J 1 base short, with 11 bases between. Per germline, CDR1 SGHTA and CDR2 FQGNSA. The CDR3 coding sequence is TGTGCCAGCAGCTTAGGACAGGATATTTCCTACGAGCAGTACTTC. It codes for CASSLGQDISYEQYF.

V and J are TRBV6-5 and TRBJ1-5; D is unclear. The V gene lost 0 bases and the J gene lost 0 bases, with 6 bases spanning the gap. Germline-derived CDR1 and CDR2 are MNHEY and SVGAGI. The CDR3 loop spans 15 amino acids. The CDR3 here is CASSYSRYSNQPQHF. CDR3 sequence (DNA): TGTGCCAGCAGTTACTCCAGGTATAGCAATCAGCCCCAGCATTTT.

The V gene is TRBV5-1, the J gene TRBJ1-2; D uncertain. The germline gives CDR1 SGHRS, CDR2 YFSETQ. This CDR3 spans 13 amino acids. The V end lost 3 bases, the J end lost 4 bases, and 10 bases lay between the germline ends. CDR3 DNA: TGCGCCAGCAGCTCGGGAGCCCCCTATGGCTACACCTTC. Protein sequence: CASSSGAPYGYTF.

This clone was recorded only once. CDR3 region: CASSPATGGSSQYF. CDR3 nucleotide sequence: TGTGCCAGCTCACCGGCGACAGGGGGCTCGTCCCAGTACTTC. The J gene is TRBJ2-5, the V gene TRBV18; 10 bases are a match to TRBD1. Unmatched junction bases numbered 7, after V lost 3 bases and J lost 9 bases. The CDR3 loop spans 14 amino acids. Germline V gene lookup returns CDR1 KGHSH and CDR2 LQKENI.

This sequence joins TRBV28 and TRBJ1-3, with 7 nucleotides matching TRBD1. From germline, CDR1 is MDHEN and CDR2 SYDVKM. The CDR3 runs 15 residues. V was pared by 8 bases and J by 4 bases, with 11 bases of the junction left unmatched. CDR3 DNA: TGTGCCAGCGGAGTCCCGGGACAGACCGGAAACACCATATATTTT. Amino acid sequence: CASGVPGQTGNTIYF.

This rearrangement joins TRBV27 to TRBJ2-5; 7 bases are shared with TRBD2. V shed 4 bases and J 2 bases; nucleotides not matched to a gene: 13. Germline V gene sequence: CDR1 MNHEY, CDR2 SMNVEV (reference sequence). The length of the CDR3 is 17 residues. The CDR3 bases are TGTGCCAGCAGTTCCTCCCTTGTGGGGGGGATGCAAGAGACCCAGTACTTC. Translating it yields CASSSSLVGGMQETQYF.

The CDR3 sequence: CASSPLQRTVYSNQPQHF. The DNA for the CDR3 is TGTGCCAGCAGTCCCCTCCAAAGGACAGTCTATAGCAATCAGCCCCAGCATTTT. This sequence joins TRBV6-6 and TRBJ1-5, with a weak D call TRBD1 (6 bases). Trimming removed 5 bases from V and 0 bases from J, with 20 bases in between. The CDR3 sequence is 18 residues long. The germline CDR1 and CDR2 sequences are MNHNY and SVGAGI (reference sequence).

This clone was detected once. The CDR3 region is CASSIGGQGAGTDTQYF. CDR3 DNA: TGTGCCAGTAGTATAGGGGGACAGGGGGCTGGGACAGATACGCAGTATTTT. The chain combines TRBV19 with TRBJ2-3, with 12 bases matching TRBD1. This CDR3 has 17 residues. Trimming at V came to 1 base and at J to 3 bases, leaving 5 bases not matched to a gene. Germline CDR1 and CDR2: LNHDA and SQIVND (reference sequence).

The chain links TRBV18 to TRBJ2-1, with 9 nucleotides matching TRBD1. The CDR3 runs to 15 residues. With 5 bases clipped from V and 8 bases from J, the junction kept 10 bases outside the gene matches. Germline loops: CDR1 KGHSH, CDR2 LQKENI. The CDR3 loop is CASSSLRQGVDEQFF. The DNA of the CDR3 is TGTGCCAGCTCATCCCTTCGACAGGGGGTCGATGAGCAGTTCTTC.

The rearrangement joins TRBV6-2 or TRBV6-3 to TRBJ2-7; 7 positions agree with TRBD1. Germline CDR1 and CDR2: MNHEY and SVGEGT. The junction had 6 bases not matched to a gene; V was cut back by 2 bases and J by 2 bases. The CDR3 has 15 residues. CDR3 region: CASSYQGTEPYEQYF. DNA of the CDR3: TGTGCCAGCAGTTACCAAGGGACAGAACCCTACGAGCAGTACTTC.

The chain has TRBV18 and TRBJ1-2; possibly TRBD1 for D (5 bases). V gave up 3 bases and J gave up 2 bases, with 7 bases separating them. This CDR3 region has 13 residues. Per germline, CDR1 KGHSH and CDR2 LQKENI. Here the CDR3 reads CASSPPGNYGYTF. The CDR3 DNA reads TGTGCCAGCTCACCGCCAGGGAACTATGGCTACACCTTC.

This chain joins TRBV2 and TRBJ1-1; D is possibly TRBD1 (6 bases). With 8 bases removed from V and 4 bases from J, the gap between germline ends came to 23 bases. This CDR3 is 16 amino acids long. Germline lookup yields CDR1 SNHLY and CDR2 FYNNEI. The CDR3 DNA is TGTGCCAGCGGTCAAATTAACTCGGGACATCCCACTGAAGCTTTCTTT. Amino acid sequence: CASGQINSGHPTEAFF.

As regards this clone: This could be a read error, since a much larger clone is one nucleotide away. This CDR3 is CARSLGGGGEYEQYF. CDR3 nucleotides: TGCGCCCGCAGCCTCGGGGGCGGGGGGGAGTACGAGCAGTACTTC. The V call is TRBV4-1, the J call TRBJ2-7; 9 bases match TRBD2. Germline V lookup: CDR1 MGHRA, CDR2 YSYEKL. The CDR3 totals 15 residues.

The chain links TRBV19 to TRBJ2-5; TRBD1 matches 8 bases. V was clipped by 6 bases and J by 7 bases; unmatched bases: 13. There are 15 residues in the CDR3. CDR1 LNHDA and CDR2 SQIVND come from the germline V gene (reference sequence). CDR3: CASSQPTGARGTQYF. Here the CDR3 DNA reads TGTGCCAGTAGCCAACCGACAGGGGCCCGCGGGACCCAGTACTTC.

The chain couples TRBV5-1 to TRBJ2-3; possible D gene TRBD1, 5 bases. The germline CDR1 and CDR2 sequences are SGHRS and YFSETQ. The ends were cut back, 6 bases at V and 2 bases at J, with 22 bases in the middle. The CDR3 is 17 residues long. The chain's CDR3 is CASTSPPGGAVTDTQYF. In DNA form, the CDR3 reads TGCGCCAGCACCTCCCCTCCGGGTGGGGCTGTCACAGATACGCAGTATTTT.

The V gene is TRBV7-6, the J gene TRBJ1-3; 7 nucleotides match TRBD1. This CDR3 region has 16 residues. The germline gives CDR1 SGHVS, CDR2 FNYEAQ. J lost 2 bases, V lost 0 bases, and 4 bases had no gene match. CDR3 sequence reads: CASSLAEGATGNTIYF. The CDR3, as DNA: TGTGCCAGCAGCTTAGCGGAGGGGGCGACTGGAAACACCATATATTTT.

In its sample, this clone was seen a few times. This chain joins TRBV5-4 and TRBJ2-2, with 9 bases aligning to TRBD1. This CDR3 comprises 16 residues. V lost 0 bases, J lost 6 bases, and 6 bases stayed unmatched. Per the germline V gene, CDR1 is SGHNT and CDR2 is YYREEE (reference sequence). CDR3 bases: TGTGCCAGCAGCTTGGGAGGGACAGGGAAGGCCGGGGAGCTGTTTTTT. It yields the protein CASSLGGTGKAGELFF.